A single sample gave rise to the 23 T cell receptor beta chains below, sequenced in a study of OX40 agonist ivuxolimab in advanced cancers. Libraries were constructed by the immunoSEQ multiplex PCR assay. The immuneACCESS repertoire file appears here via TCRdb, limited to in-frame rearrangements. These files lack a portion of the clones; in checked studies, under half of the deficit traces to unresolved V genes, and the cause of the others is not known. In all, the sample holds under 100,000 clones, and about four fifths of those were seen once. Roughly 0.48% of the sample belongs to the ten largest clones. The material sequenced was CD4+ or CD8+ T cells sorted from blood, taken in a trial of the OX40 agonist ivuxolimab. The origin of the receptors is an adult with an advanced solid tumor such as melanoma, head and neck, liver or kidney cancer.

V is TRBV7-3 and J is TRBJ2-3; D is possibly TRBD2 (6 bases). The CDR3 covers 15 residues. Trimming pared 3 bases from V and 0 bases from J, leaving 10 bases between. CDR1 and CDR2 from the germline V gene are SGHTA and FQGTGA. The DNA of the CDR3 is TGTGCCAGCAGCTTTGCGGGATTAAGCACAGATACGCAGTATTTT. It is translated as CASSFAGLSTDTQYF.

CDR3 nucleotide sequence: TGTGCCAGCAGCCCCTGGGACAGGGAAAATGAGCAGTTCTTC. Encoded protein: CASSPWDRENEQFF. The J gene is TRBJ2-1, the V gene TRBV7-2; 9 nucleotides match TRBD1. This CDR3 contains 14 residues. V lost 5 bases to trimming and J lost 7 bases; unmatched junction nucleotides: 6. CDR1 is SGHTA, CDR2 FQGNSA, per germline.

This rearrangement joins TRBV28 to TRBJ2-7; possibly TRBD2 for D (5 bases). This CDR3 is 12 amino acids long. Trimming removed 5 bases at V and 4 bases at J, with 9 bases between. From germline, CDR1 is MDHEN and CDR2 SYDVKM. CDR3 residues: CASSLGRYEQYF. The CDR3 nucleotides are TGTGCCAGCAGTCTGGGGAGATACGAGCAGTACTTC.

The rearrangement joins TRBV2 to TRBJ1-5, with 7 positions matching TRBD1. The V segment lost 6 bases and the J segment 1 base; nucleotides outside the gene matches: 3. Germline V gene sequence: CDR1 SNHLY, CDR2 FYNNEI. This CDR3 is 14 amino acids long. The CDR3 DNA follows: TGTGCCAGCAGCAAGGGACAGAGCAATCAGCCCCAGCATTTT. It yields the protein CASSKGQSNQPQHF.

This clone was seen more than once but under ten times. V gene TRBV19 combines with J gene TRBJ2-7; tentative D call: TRBD2 (6 bases). The V gene's germline CDR1 is LNHDA and CDR2 SQIVND (reference sequence). This CDR3 has 15 amino acids. V lost 5 bases and J lost 3, with 17 bases in between. The CDR3 sequence: CASSVTGGDRYEQYF. CDR3 bases: TGTGCCAGTAGTGTAACTGGAGGGGACCGCTACGAGCAGTACTTC.

The rearrangement links TRBV28 to TRBJ2-5; 8 bases are shared with TRBD1. CDR3 length: 15 residues. V lost 4 bases and J lost 5; bases outside the gene matches: 9. Per germline, CDR1 MDHEN and CDR2 SYDVKM. CDR3 protein: CASSSDRGRIETQYF. DNA of the CDR3: TGTGCCAGCAGTTCCGACAGGGGAAGGATTGAGACCCAGTACTTC. Filled out from reference TRBV28 and TRBJ2-5, the complete variable domain reads DVKVTQSSRYLVKRTGEKVFLECVQDMDHENMFWYRQDPGLGLRLIYFSYDVKMKEKGDIPEGYSVSREKKERFSLILESASTNQTSMYLCASSSDRGRIETQYFGPGTRLLVL.

The rearrangement links TRBV15 to TRBJ2-3, with 7 bases lining up with TRBD2. V lost 6 bases, J lost 4 bases, and 4 bases stayed unmatched. The CDR3 has 13 residues. The germline V gene encodes CDR1 LNHNV and CDR2 YYDKDF (reference sequence). The CDR3 loop reads CATSGGSPDTQYF. The CDR3, as DNA: TGTGCCACCAGTGGCGGGAGCCCAGATACGCAGTATTTT. The full variable domain, in which reference TRBV15 and TRBJ2-3 provide the parts outside the CDR3, is DAMVIQNPRYQVTQFGKPVTLSCSQTLNHNVMYWYQQKSSQAPKLLFHYYDKDFNNEADTPDNFQSRRPNTSFCFLDIRSPGLGDTAMYLCATSGGSPDTQYFGPGTRLTVL.

The rearrangement uses TRBV19 and TRBJ1-5, with D perhaps matching TRBD1 (6 bases). In germline, CDR1 is LNHDA, CDR2 SQIVND (reference sequence). The CDR3 loop spans 16 amino acids. V was pared by 9 bases and J by 2 bases, with 20 bases between. As DNA, the CDR3 is TGTGCCAGCCGATCAACAGGGATCGTGGGCAATCAGCCCCAGCATTTT. Residues: CASRSTGIVGNQPQHF.

The chain carries TRBV27 and TRBJ2-5; possible D gene TRBD1, 6 bases. Trimming shortened V by 5 bases and J by 5 bases, and 18 bases separated the two germline ends. The germline gives CDR1 MNHEY, CDR2 SMNVEV (reference sequence). There are 15 residues in the CDR3. CDR3: CASSLQGREWETQYF. The CDR3 DNA is TGTGCCAGCAGTCTACAGGGCAGGGAGTGGGAGACCCAGTACTTC.

The chain joins TRBV7-9 to TRBJ1-4, with D uncertain. V was cut by 0 bases and J by 2 bases, with 4 bases left in between. Germline assignment: CDR1 SEHNR and CDR2 FQNEAQ (reference sequence). CDR3 length: 14 amino acids. The CDR3 reads CASSLAGTNEKLFF. CDR3 nucleotide sequence: TGTGCCAGCAGCTTAGCCGGGACTAATGAAAAACTGTTTTTT.

The table lists this clone with a few counts. This chain links TRBV7-3 with TRBJ2-2, with a possible D match to TRBD1 (6 bases). The length of the CDR3 is 16 residues. Trimming removed 2 bases from V and 6 bases from J, with 16 bases in between. In germline, CDR1 is SGHTA, CDR2 FQGTGA. The CDR3 reads CASSLGAFAGAGELFF. CDR3 coding DNA: TGTGCCAGCAGCTTAGGGGCCTTCGCAGGGGCCGGGGAGCTGTTTTTT.

In the case of this clone: This specimen includes other DNA sequences encoding the same CDR3. V and J are TRBV5-1 and TRBJ2-7, with 10 bases matching TRBD1. Germline CDR1 SGHRS, CDR2 YFSETQ. This CDR3 has 13 residues. The V and J ends lost 7 bases and 6 bases, in that order; junction bases with no gene match: 7. The CDR3 loop reads CASRPGQGSEQYF. The CDR3 region has the DNA TGCGCCAGCCGCCCGGGACAGGGGTCCGAGCAGTACTTC.

This clone was seen only once. The chain uses TRBV4-2 and TRBJ2-5; 12 nucleotides align to TRBD1. The CDR3 extends over 15 amino acids. Looked up from germline, CDR1 is LGHNA and CDR2 is YNFKEQ. With V trimmed by 3 bases and J by 6 bases, 5 bases remained unmatched. CDR3: CASSQAGTGGQTQYF. CDR3 in DNA: TGTGCCAGCAGCCAGGCTGGGACAGGGGGCCAGACCCAGTACTTC.

The chain is built from TRBV27 and TRBJ2-3, with a possible D match to TRBD2 (5 bases). Germline lookup yields CDR1 MNHEY and CDR2 SMNVEV (reference sequence). This CDR3 is 16 amino acids long. V lost 3 bases to trimming and J lost 4 bases, with 17 bases between them. This chain's CDR3 is CASSFLGKGAADTQYF. CDR3 coding DNA: TGTGCCAGCAGTTTTCTCGGGAAGGGAGCTGCAGATACGCAGTATTTT.

The chain's CDR3 is CASSSDRVGPVEQFF. The CDR3 region has the DNA TGTGCCAGCAGCTCGGACAGGGTCGGGCCGGTTGAGCAGTTCTTC. The chain carries TRBV7-2 and TRBJ2-1, with 8 bases matching TRBD1. V lost 4 bases and J lost 9; bases outside the gene matches: 11. Germline V lookup: CDR1 SGHTA, CDR2 FQGNSA. This CDR3 is 15 amino acids long. Full variable domain (remainder filled in from reference TRBV7-2 and TRBJ2-1): GAGVSQSPSNKVTEKGKDVELRCDPISGHTALYWYRQSLGQGLEFLIYFQGNSAPDKSGLPSDRFSAERTGGSVSTLTIQRTQQEDSAVYLCASSSDRVGPVEQFFGPGTRLTVL.

The V call is TRBV7-2, the J call TRBJ2-5, with D possibly called TRBD1 or TRBD2 (5 bases each). TRBJ2-7 explains the end of the DNA better; the J call may be wrong. The germline CDR1 and CDR2 sequences are SGHTA and FQGNSA. The length of the CDR3 is 16 residues. As DNA, the CDR3 is TGTGCCAGCAGCTTAGGCCGGGACCTCGGCTCCTACGAGCAGTACTTC. As protein: CASSLGRDLGSYEQYF.

The chain joins TRBV5-1 to TRBJ1-4, with TRBD1 identical over 7 bases. The germline CDR1 and CDR2 sequences are SGHRS and YFSETQ. V trimming: 0 bases; J trimming: 5 bases; junction bases outside the gene matches: 1. This CDR3 spans 14 amino acids. In DNA, the CDR3 is TGCGCCAGCAGCTTGGCAGGGGGGAATGAAAAACTGTTTTTT. It codes for CASSLAGGNEKLFF.

This clone was recorded once. CDR3 region: CASSSSGTSGYNEQFF. In DNA form, the CDR3 reads TGTGCCAGCAGTTCGTCCGGGACTAGCGGGTACAATGAGCAGTTCTTC. V usage is TRBV28 and J usage is TRBJ2-1; 12 nucleotides match TRBD2. Germline CDR1 is MDHEN and CDR2 is SYDVKM. After removal of 4 bases from V and 4 bases from J, the junction contained 5 bases not matched to a gene. The CDR3 consists of 16 residues.

The rearrangement joins TRBV30 to TRBJ2-7; 7 nucleotides agree with TRBD1. CDR1 is GTSNPN and CDR2 is SVGIG in the germline V gene (reference sequence). The CDR3 totals 14 residues. V gave up 0 bases and J gave up 9 bases; unmatched junction bases: 11. The DNA for the CDR3 is TGTGCCTGGAGTGTACCACAGGGGAAGGGAAGGCAGTACTTC. It specifies CAWSVPQGKGRQYF.

The rearrangement links TRBV7-8 to TRBJ2-3; D gene unclear. CDR3 length: 14 amino acids. Germline V gene data show CDR1 as SGHVS and CDR2 as FQNEAQ. The V and J ends lost 5 bases and 2 bases respectively, with 11 bases between them. The CDR3 spells CASSLGVHTDTQYF. For the CDR3, the DNA is TGTGCCAGCAGCCTCGGAGTACACACAGATACGCAGTATTTT. Supplemented by reference TRBV7-8 and TRBJ2-3, the full variable domain reads GAGVSQSPRYKVAKRGQDVALRCDPISGHVSLFWYQQALGQGPEFLTYFQNEAQLDKSGLPSDRFFAERPEGSVSTLKIQRTQQEDSAVYLCASSLGVHTDTQYFGPGTRLTVL.

J is TRBJ1-1 and V is TRBV7-9; D is ambiguous. The CDR3 covers 14 residues. CDR1 is SEHNR and CDR2 is FQNEAQ in the germline V gene (reference sequence). V lost 0 bases and J lost 3, with 8 bases in between. The DNA for the CDR3 is TGTGCCAGCAGCTTAGCTCAGGTTTACACTGAAGCTTTCTTT. It encodes CASSLAQVYTEAFF.

This chain links TRBV11-3 with TRBJ2-2; no reliable D call. Trimming took 1 base from V and 5 from J, leaving 8 bases between them. Germline assignment: CDR1 SGHNT and CDR2 YENEEA. This CDR3 region has 14 residues. CDR3 loop: CASSLGHGTGELFF. The DNA for the CDR3 is TGTGCCAGCAGCTTAGGGCACGGGACCGGGGAGCTGTTTTTT.

A single count supports this clone. The gene calls are TRBV5-4 and TRBJ2-3, with 8 bases fitting TRBD2. V was pared by 5 bases and J by 6 bases, with 11 bases of the junction left unmatched. This CDR3 has 15 amino acids. CDR1 and CDR2 (germline): SGHNT, YYREEE (reference sequence). CDR3 sequence reads: CASRRTGGALDTQYF. DNA of the CDR3: TGTGCCAGCAGACGAACCGGGGGGGCACTGGATACGCAGTATTTT.